This T cell receptor (beta chain) was sequenced in a study of CD8+CD57+ T cells in acquired aplastic anemia. Study-wide points: In common between the patients and the controls were some 29 CD8+ CDR3 sequences. The study found no significant CD8+ Simpson's diversity difference between patients and controls.

The TCR beta profiling, which covered VDJ combination and CDR3 sequence, was carried out using genomic DNA as the template. TCRdb re-derived calls from the reads in MiXCR, one entry per CDR3 protein. The profile covers about 200,000 distinct CDR3 sequences, with around three fifths appearing a single time and around three fifths taken by the ten largest. This clonotype was seen once. Its antigen remains unknown. Patients chosen for sequencing had CD8+CD57+ cells that had expanded, as shown by flow cytometry. Everyone among the patients had severe acquired aplastic anemia. Patients had undergone no therapy by the time their blood was sampled. Sample: sorted CD4+, CD8+, or CD8+CD57+ T cells (not recorded which) from PBMCs. This receptor was taken from a human donor with aplastic anemia.

CDR3 in DNA: TGTGCCAGCAGTTTAGGTTCGGCGCCCCTCCACTTT. This codes for CASSLGSAPLHF. The gene calls are TRBV2 and TRBJ1-6; D ambiguous. The CDR3 is made up of 12 amino acids. Germline CDR1 SNHLY, CDR2 FYNNEI. With 5 bases removed from V and 13 bases from J, the gap between germline ends came to 12 bases. The full variable domain, rest sourced from reference TRBV2 and TRBJ1-6, is EPEVTQTPSHQVTQMGQEVILRCVPISNHLYFYWYRQILGQKVEFLVSFYNNEISEKSEIFDDQFSVERPDGSNFTLKIRSTKLEDSAMYFCASSLGSAPLHFGNGTRLTVT.